The T cell receptor (beta chain) under discussion was sequenced for a study of OX40 agonist ivuxolimab in advanced cancers. Study background: The diagnoses of dose-escalation patients were hepatocellular carcinoma, melanoma, renal cell or head and neck cancer.

Generated by immunoSEQ multiplex PCR, the TCRdb table keeps only in-frame clones and is missing some. The sample contains some 62,000 clones, about 90% of which appear only once. The germline CDR1 and CDR2 sequences are SNHLY and FYNNEI. CDR3 length equals 14 residues. With 7 bases removed from V and 10 bases from J, the gap between germline ends came to 20 bases. Study observations and caveats: Both blood CD4+ and CD8+ T cells showed clonal growth by week 6 at 0.1 to 3.0 mg/kg.

Regarding this clone: Its antigen is undetermined.

This TCR came from an adult with an advanced solid tumor such as melanoma, head and neck, liver or kidney cancer. J is TRBJ2-1 and V is TRBV2; TRBD2 might be the D (6 bases). Sequenced material: CD4+ or CD8+ T cells sorted from blood, taken in a trial of the OX40 agonist ivuxolimab. The CDR3 DNA follows: TGTGCCAGCAAGTGGCAGGGTCCTGGAGGGGAGCAGTTCTTC. Encoded protein: CASKWQGPGGEQFF. Complete variable domain (other parts from reference TRBV2 and TRBJ2-1): EPEVTQTPSHQVTQMGQEVILRCVPISNHLYFYWYRQILGQKVEFLVSFYNNEISEKSEIFDDQFSVERPDGSNFTLKIRSTKLEDSAMYFCASKWQGPGGEQFFGPGTRLTVL.